This TCR beta chain was obtained from a study of post-analysis software for immune sequencing data. Study-wide findings and caveats: Controls had lower frequencies than patients of 4 or 5 TRBV segments, which included TRBV5-6, TRBV5-1 and TRBV20-1. Batch-mates among the samples co-clustered strongly by F measure.

There are a few counts of this clonotype. Its antigen is not identified. Unique molecular identifiers featured in each of the TCR beta cDNA libraries. One entry per CDR3 protein results from TCRdb running MiXCR on the PCR reads. The data contain a few hundred thousand distinct CDR3 sequences, 36% of them singletons. V was shortened by 6 bases and J by 4 bases, with 21 bases between the two germline ends. CDR3 length equals 16 residues. Germline loops: CDR1 SGHAT, CDR2 FQNNGV. The rearrangement joins TRBV11-2 to TRBJ1-1; TRBD1 is a possible D gene (5 bases). The sample consisted of blood. The sequence derives from a girl aged 10 to 17 with multiple sclerosis. CDR3 protein: CASSSLRGPTGTEAFF. CDR3 coding DNA: TGTGCCAGCAGTAGTCTTCGGGGCCCAACGGGCACTGAAGCTTTCTTT.